The sample holds one count of the clone carrying this T cell receptor beta chain. The data originate from a study of blood T cell repertoires in COVID-19. About the research overall: The origin of the acute and convalescent COVID-19 samples was the United States, Italy and Spain. From T cells, B-cell-depleted T cells, or PBMCs came the material, which was cDNA or gDNA.

This CDR3 is 16 amino acids long. Looked up from germline, CDR1 is MGHRA and CDR2 is YSYEKL. The ends were cut back, 1 base at V and 0 bases at J, with 12 bases in the middle. The authors' processing: Estimation of nucleated cell counts was performed using reference gene primer amplification. Libraries were prepared by immunoSEQ multiplex PCR; TCRdb keeps only in-frame clonotypes and omits some of them. V, J and clone size are those of that table, while D and trimming were read from the DNA. The sample lists some 140,000 clones, around 79% seen once, with roughly 1.5% in the top ten. The sequenced sample consisted of peripheral blood. The chain is built from TRBV4-1 and TRBJ1-1, with D maybe TRBD1 (5 bases). The receptor was isolated from a man older than 75 with acute or convalescent COVID-19. The CDR3 nucleotides are TGCGCCAGCAGCCAAGTTCAGGGTTTAATGAACACTGAAGCTTTCTTT. This gives the protein CASSQVQGLMNTEAFF.